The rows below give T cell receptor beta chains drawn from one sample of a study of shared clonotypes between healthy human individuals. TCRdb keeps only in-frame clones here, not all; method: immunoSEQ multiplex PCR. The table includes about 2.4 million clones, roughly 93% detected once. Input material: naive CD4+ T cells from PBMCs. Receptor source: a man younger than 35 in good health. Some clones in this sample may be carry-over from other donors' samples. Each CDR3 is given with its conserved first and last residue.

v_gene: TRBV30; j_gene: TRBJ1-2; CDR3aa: CAWSGGQGFYGYTF
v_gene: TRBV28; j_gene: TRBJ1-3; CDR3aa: CASSTTGNTIYF
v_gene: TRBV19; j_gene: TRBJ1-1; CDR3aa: CASSLPGQGGTEAFF
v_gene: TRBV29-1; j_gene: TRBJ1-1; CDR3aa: CSVDEGGGTEAFF
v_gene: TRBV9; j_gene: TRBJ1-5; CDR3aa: CASSADSGNQPQHF
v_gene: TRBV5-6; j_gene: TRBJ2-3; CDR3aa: CASHPTPGAGTDTQYF
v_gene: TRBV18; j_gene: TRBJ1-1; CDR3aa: CASSPGIQMNTEAFF
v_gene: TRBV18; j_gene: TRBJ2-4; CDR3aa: CASSLGAGWNIQYF
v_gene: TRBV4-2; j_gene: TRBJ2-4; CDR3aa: CASSQDSGGGKNIQYF
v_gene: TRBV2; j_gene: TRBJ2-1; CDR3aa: CASSAVVGSGNEQFF
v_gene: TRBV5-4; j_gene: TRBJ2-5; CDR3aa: CASSPYPGETQYF
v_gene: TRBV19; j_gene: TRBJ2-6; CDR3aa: CASSIEGTGANVLTF
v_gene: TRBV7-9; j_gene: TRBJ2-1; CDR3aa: CASSPTSASYNEQFF
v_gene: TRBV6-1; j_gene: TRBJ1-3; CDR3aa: CASSEVGAGGNTIYF
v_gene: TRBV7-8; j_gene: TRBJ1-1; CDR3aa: CASSAPGSMNTEAFF
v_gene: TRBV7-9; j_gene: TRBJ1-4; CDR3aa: CASSPRGAEKLFF
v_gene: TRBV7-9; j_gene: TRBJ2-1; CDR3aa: CASSWTSFNEQFF
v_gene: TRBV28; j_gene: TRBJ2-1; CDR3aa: CASSLTSSGSYNEQFF
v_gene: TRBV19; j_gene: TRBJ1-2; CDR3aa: CASSQTRGIYGYTF
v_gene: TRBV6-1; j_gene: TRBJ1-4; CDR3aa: CASRQPANEKLFF
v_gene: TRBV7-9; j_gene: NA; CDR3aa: CASSPRRGPGSDEQYF
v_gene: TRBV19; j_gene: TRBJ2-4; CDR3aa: CASSIVLAGGVAKNIQYF
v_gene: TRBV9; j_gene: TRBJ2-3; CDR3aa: CASSVPSGISDTQYF
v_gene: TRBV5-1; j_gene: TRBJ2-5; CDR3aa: CASSLLVRGTQETQYF
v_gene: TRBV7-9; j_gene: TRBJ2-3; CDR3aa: CASSYRLGQFTDTQYF
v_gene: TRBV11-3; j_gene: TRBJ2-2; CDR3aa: CASSLTLWGTVNTGELFF
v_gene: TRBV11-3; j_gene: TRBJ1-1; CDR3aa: CASSPLDRNTEAFF
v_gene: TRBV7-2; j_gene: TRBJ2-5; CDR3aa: CASTPPWVSQETQYF